The sequence of this TCR beta chain was determined in a study of regulatory T cells in long-lasting Graves disease. Germline loops: CDR1 MDHEN, CDR2 SYDVKM. The CDR3 runs 11 residues. V was clipped by 5 bases and J by 3 bases, with 5 bases between them. Described time point: newly diagnosed GD, antithyroid drugs for less than 3 months. Extracted PBMC RNA gave rise to the TCR library. EDTA tubes received approximately 10 milliliters of drawn peripheral blood. Both iRepertoire HTBI primers and Arm-PCR of CDR3 regions were used to build the TCR beta libraries. In the study's own analysis: Samples collectively showed fewer than 80 TRBV and roughly 15 TRBJ segments. TCRdb analysed the multiplex PCR reads with MiXCR anew, one entry per CDR3 protein. TCRdb's processing, not the authors' own work, is the source of the V and J calls. The data show 500,000 or so distinct CDR3 sequences, around 15% seen once. This clonotype was picked up many times.

These same data were also listed under a study on T cells in Graves' hyperthyroidism and ophthalmopathy. That report adds: Most expanded thyroid clonotypes above 0.001 also appeared in blood.

This rearrangement joins TRBV28 to TRBJ2-7, with unresolved D. This TCR was recovered from a middle-aged man with Graves disease. The sample here was peripheral blood mononuclear cells (PBMCs), taken at new diagnosis, from a patient treated with antithyroid drugs. The CDR3 DNA reads as TGTGCCAGCAGTACCTACTACGAGCAGTACTTC. Protein product: CASSTYYEQYF.